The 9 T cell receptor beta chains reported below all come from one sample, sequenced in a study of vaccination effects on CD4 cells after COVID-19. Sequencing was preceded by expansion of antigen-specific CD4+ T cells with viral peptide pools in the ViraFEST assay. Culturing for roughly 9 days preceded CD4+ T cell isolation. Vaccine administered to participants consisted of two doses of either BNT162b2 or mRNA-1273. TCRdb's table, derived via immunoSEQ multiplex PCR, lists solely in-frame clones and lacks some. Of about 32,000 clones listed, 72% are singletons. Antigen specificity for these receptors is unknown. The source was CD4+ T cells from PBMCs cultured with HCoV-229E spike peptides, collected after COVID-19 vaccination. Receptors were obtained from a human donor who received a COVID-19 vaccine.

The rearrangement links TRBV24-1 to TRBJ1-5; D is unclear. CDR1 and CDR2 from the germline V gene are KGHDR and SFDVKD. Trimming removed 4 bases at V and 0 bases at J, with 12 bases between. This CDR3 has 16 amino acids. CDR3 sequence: CATSESGRNSNQPQHF. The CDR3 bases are TGTGCCACCAGTGAGTCAGGACGGAATAGCAATCAGCCCCAGCATTTT.

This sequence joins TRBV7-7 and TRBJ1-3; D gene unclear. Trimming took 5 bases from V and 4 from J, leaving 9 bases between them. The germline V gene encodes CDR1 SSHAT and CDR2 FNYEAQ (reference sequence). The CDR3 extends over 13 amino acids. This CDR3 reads CASSPSPGNTIYF. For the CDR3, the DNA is TGTGCCAGCAGCCCCTCTCCCGGAAACACCATATATTTT.

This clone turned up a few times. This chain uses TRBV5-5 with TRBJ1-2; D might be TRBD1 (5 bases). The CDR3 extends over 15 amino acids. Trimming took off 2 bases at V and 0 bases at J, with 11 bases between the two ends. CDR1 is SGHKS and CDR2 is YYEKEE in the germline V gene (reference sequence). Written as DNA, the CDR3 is TGTGCCAGCAGCTTACTAGGGGTGGCTAACTATGGCTACACCTTC. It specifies CASSLLGVANYGYTF.

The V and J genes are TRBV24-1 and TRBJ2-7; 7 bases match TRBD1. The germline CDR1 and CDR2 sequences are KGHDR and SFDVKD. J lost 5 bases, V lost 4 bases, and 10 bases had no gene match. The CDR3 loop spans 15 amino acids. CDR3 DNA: TGTGCCACCAGTGAGTCGACAGGGCTCGTGGACGAGCAGTACTTC. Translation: CATSESTGLVDEQYF.

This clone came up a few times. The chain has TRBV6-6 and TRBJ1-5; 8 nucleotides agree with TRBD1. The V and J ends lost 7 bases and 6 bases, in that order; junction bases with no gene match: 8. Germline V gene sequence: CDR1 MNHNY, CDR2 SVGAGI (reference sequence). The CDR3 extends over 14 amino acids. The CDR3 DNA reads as TGTGCCAGCACCCCGGGACAGGCAGGTCAGCCCCAGCATTTT. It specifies CASTPGQAGQPQHF.

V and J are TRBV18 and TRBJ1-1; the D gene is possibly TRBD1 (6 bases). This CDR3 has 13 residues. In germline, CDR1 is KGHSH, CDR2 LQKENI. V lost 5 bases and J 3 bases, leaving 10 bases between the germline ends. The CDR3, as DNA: TGTGCCAGCTCAGCGAACAGGGACACTGAAGCTTTCTTT. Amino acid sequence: CASSANRDTEAFF.

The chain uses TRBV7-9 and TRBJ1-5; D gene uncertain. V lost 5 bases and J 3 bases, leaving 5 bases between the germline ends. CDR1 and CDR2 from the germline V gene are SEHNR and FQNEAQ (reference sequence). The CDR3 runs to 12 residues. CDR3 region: CASSVDNQPQHF. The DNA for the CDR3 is TGTGCCAGCAGCGTCGACAATCAGCCCCAGCATTTT.

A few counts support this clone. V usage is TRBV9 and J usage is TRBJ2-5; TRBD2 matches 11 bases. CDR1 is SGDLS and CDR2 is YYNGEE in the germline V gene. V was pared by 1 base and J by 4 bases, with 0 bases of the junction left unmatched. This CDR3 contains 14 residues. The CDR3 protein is CASSVTSGGETQYF. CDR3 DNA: TGTGCCAGCAGCGTAACTAGCGGGGGAGAGACCCAGTACTTC.

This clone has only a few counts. The CDR3: CASSYGTGTYNEQFF. In nucleotides, the CDR3 is TGTGCCAGCAGCTACGGGACAGGGACCTACAATGAGCAGTTCTTC. This chain links TRBV25-1 with TRBJ2-1; 9 bases are a match to TRBD1. V shed 6 bases and J 2 bases; nucleotides not matched to a gene: 5. The CDR3 consists of 15 residues. Germline CDR1 is MGHDK and CDR2 is SYGVNS.